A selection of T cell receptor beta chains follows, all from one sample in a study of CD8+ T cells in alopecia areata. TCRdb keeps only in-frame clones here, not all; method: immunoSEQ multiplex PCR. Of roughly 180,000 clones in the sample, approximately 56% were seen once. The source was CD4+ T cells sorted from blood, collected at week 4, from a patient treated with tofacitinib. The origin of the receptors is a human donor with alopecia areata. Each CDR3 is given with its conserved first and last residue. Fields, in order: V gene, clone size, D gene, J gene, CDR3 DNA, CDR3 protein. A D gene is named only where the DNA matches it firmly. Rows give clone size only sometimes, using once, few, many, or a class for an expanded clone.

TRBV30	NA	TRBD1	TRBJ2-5	TGTGCCTGGAGTGCAGGGGGCGAGGAGACCCAGTACTTC	CAWSAGGEETQYF
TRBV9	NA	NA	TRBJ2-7	TGTGCCAGCAGCGGAGGTGGCTCCTACGAGCAGTACTTC	CASSGGGSYEQYF
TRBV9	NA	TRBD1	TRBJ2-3	TGTGCCAGCAGCACCAGACAGGGTCTGGATACGCAGTATTTT	CASSTRQGLDTQYF
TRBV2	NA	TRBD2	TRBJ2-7	TGTGCCAGCAGTGAAAGGGTGACGGGGGGCTCCTACGAGCAGTACTTC	CASSERVTGGSYEQYF
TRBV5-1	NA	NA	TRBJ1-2	TGCGCCAGCAGCTCTCTGGGCAGGGACTATGGCTACACCTTC	CASSSLGRDYGYTF
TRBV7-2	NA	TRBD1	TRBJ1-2	TGTGCCAGCAGCTCCGTCCGACAGGGAGGCTATGGCTACACCTTC	CASSSVRQGGYGYTF
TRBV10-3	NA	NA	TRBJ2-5	TGTGCCATCAGTGATAGGGGACGAGAGACCCAGTACTTC	CAISDRGRETQYF
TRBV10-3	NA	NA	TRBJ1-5	TGTGCCATCAGTGCTACAGTCAGCAATCAGCCCCAGCATTTT	CAISATVSNQPQHF
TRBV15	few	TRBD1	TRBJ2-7	TGTGCCACCAGCTCACTCCAGGGGGCGCCGGGGGACGAGCAGTACTTC	CATSSLQGAPGDEQYF
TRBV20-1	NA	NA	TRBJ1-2	TGCAGTGCTAGTCGATCTTATGGCTACACCTTC	CSASRSYGYTF
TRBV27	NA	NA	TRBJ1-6	TGTGCCAGCAGTCCGGGGCCGGGATCTTACAATTCACCCCTCCACTTT	CASSPGPGSYNSPLHF
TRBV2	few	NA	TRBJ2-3	TGTGCCAGCAGTGATATGGGGCCAGGAGATACGCAGTATTTT	CASSDMGPGDTQYF
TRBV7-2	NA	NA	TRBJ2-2	TGTGCCAGCAGCCCCCGAGGGACTTCGAACACCGGGGAGCTGTTTTTT	CASSPRGTSNTGELFF
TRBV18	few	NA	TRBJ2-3	TGTGCCAGCTCACCCGGGACGGATTTTAGCACAGATACGCAGTATTTT	CASSPGTDFSTDTQYF
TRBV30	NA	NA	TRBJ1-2	TGTGCCTGGAGTCCGGGCAGGGTGGGCGGCTACACCTTC	CAWSPGRVGGYTF
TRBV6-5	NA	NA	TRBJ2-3	TGTGCCAGCAGACCCGGGGGGCCCGGGGATACGCAGTATTTT	CASRPGGPGDTQYF
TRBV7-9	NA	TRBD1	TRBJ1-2	TGTGCCAGCAGCCCGACAGGGGAGAATGGCTACACCTTC	CASSPTGENGYTF
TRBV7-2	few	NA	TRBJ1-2	TGTGCCAGCAGCTTAGATCGGGTGGGAGGCTACACCTTC	CASSLDRVGGYTF
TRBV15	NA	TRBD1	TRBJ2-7	TGTGCCACCAGCAGTCGGGGACAGCAGAACTACGAGCAGTACTTC	CATSSRGQQNYEQYF
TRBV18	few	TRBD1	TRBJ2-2	TGTGCCAGCTCAGCAAAGTCCGGGACAGAGAAGCTGTTTTTT	CASSAKSGTEKLFF
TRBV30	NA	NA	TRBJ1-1	TGTGCCTGGGCCCGACAGGAGAACACTGAAGCTTTCTTT	CAWARQENTEAFF
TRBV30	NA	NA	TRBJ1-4	TGTGCCTGGAGTATTGGTGGGACTAATGAAAAACTGTTTTTT	CAWSIGGTNEKLFF
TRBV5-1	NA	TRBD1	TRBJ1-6	TGCGCCAGCAGACGGACAGGGGAATCACCCCTCCACTTT	CASRRTGESPLHF
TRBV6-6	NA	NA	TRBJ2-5	TGTGCCAGCAGTACCTTAGAGACCCAGTACTTC	CASSTLETQYF
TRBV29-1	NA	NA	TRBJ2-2	TGCAGCGTTGAGGGGGGCACCGGGGAGCTGTTTTTT	CSVEGGTGELFF
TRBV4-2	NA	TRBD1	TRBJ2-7	TGTGCCAGCAGCCAAGGAGGGGGCCGAGGCGAGCAGTACTTC	CASSQGGGRGEQYF
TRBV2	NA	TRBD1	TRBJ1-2	TGTGCCAGCAGTAAAGGACAGGGTAGCCACACCTTC	CASSKGQGSHTF
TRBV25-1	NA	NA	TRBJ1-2	TGTGCCAGCAGCGGACAGATCTATGGCTACACCTTC	CASSGQIYGYTF
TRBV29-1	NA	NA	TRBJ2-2	TGCAGCGTTGGTGGGACGAACACCGGGGAGCTGTTTTTT	CSVGGTNTGELFF
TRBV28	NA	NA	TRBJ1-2	TGTGCCAGCAGCCCGGGGGTCCTTGACTACACCTTC	CASSPGVLDYTF
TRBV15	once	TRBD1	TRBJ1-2	TGTGCCACCAGCAGGTCACCGCGGGACAGCCCTTATGGCTACACCTTC	CATSRSPRDSPYGYTF
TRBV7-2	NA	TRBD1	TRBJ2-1	TGTGCCAGCAGCTACGGGAGTCCTGGACAGGGTAGGAATGAGCAGTTCTTC	CASSYGSPGQGRNEQFF
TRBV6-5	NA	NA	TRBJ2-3	TGTGCCAGCAGTTACGCCGGACTGCCGTTGGAGTATTTT	CASSYAGLPLEYF
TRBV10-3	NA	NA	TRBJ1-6	TGTGCCATCAAGATGGAAGCCCATTCACCCCTCCACTTT	CAIKMEAHSPLHF
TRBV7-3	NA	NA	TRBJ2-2	TGTGCCAGCAGCATGACAGAAGGGTTGACCGGGGAGCTGTTTTTT	CASSMTEGLTGELFF
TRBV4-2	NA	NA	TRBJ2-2	TGTGCCAGCAGCCAAGGATCAGCCGACACCGGGGAGCTGTTTTTT	CASSQGSADTGELFF
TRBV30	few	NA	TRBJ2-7	TGTGCCTGGAGTAATGGGGGCGGCGAGCAGTACTTC	CAWSNGGGEQYF
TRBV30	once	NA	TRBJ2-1	TGTGCCTGTTTCACGGGGCGGGCTTACAATGAGCAGTTCTTC	CACFTGRAYNEQFF
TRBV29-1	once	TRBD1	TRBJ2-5	TGCAGCGCAGAAGGACAGGGGCAAGAGACCCAGTACTTC	CSAEGQGQETQYF
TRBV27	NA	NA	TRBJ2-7	TGTGCCAGCAGTCGGGACGGCCCGAGCTCCTACGAGCAGTACTTC	CASSRDGPSSYEQYF
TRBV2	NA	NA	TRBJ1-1	TGTGCCAGCAGTGAAAGGGGATCCGGGAACACTGAAGCTTTCTTT	CASSERGSGNTEAFF
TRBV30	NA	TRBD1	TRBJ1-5	TGTGCCTGGAGTGTCGACAGGGGCAATCAGCCCCAGCATTTT	CAWSVDRGNQPQHF
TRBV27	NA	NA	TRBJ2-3	TGTGCCAGCAGTTTAAGGGTGGGGAGCACAGATACGCAGTATTTT	CASSLRVGSTDTQYF
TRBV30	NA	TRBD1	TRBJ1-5	TGTGCCTGGAGTCGACAGGGACTCCCGGGTCAGCCCCAGCATTTT	CAWSRQGLPGQPQHF
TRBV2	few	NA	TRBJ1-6	TGTGCCAGCAGTGAAGCGCAGGCAGGAGATTCACCCCTCCACTTT	CASSEAQAGDSPLHF
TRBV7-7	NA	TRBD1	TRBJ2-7	TGTGCTAGCAGCCACGGGACAGGGGCGAGGGAGCAGTACTTC	CASSHGTGAREQYF